This T cell receptor beta chain was recovered during a study of molecular identifiers for immune sequencing clone quantification. Overall study findings and caveats: Underestimation of highly expanded clone sizes could arise where identical TCR molecules share a barcode. Under 1% of molecules in naive cells, but over 97% of effector molecules, belonged to clones above 20 RNA copies.

Using its own MiXCR run on the PCR reads, TCRdb lists one record per CDR3 protein. The sample lists about 640,000 distinct CDR3 sequences, about 20% seen once, with 0.7% to 1% in the top ten. The CDR3 runs 14 residues. V was trimmed by 4 bases and J by 1 base, leaving 11 bases between them. This clonotype has a handful of counts. Its specificity is unknown. Sorting captured naive CD8 T cells as CD8+CD4-CCR7+CD45RA+. The V gene is TRBV12-3 or TRBV12-4, the J gene TRBJ2-7, with D possibly TRBD1 on 6 matching bases. Sequenced input: naive CD8+ T cells from blood, with Jurkat cell RNA spiked in. Subset meaning: FACS-sorted CD8+CD4-CCR7+CD45RA+ naive T cells. This sequence originates from a human donor in good health. Some libraries in this study had Jurkat cell RNA spiked in. This chain's CDR3 is CASSSWDKSYEQYF. As DNA, the CDR3 is TGTGCCAGCAGTTCCTGGGACAAGTCCTACGAGCAGTACTTC.